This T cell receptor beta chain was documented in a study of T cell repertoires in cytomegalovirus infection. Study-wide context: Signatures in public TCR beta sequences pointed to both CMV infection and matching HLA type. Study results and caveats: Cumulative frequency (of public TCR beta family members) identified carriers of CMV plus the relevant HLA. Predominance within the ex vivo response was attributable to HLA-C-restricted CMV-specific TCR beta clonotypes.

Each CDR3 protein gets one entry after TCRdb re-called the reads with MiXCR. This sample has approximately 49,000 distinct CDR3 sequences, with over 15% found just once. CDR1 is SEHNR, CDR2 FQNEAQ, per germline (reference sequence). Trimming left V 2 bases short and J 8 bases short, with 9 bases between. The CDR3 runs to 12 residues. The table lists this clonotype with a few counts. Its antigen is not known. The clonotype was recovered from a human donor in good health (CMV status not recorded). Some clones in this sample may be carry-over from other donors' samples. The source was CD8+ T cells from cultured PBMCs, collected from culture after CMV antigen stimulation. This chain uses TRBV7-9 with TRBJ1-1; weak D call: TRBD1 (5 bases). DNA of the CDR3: TGTGCCAGCAGCTTACTGAGACAGGAAGCTTTCTTT. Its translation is CASSLLRQEAFF. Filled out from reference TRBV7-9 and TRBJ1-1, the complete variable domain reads DTGVSQNPRHKITKRGQNVTFRCDPISEHNRLYWYRQTLGQGPEFLTYFQNEAQLEKSRLLSDRFSAERPKGSFSTLEIQRTEQGDSAMYLCASSLLRQEAFFGQGTRLTVV.